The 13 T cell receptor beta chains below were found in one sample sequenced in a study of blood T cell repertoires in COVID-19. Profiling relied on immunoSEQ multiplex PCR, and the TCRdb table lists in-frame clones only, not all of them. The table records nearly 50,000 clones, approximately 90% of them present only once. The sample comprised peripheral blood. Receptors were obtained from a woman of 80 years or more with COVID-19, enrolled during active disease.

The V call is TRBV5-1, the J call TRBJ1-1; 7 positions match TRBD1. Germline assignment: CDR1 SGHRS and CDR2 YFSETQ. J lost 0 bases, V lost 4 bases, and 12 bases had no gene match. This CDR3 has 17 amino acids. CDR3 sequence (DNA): TGCGCCAGCAGCCGCACCCCCGGACAGGCCGTGAACACTGAAGCTTTCTTT. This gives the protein CASSRTPGQAVNTEAFF.

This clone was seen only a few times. The CDR3 DNA is TGTGCCAGCAGAGCTCAGGGGCGCGGCTACACCTTC. Amino acids: CASRAQGRGYTF. The chain links TRBV2 to TRBJ1-2, with D tentatively TRBD1 (6 bases). Germline assignment: CDR1 SNHLY and CDR2 FYNNEI. V lost 6 bases and J 8 bases, leaving 13 bases between the germline ends. This CDR3 contains 12 residues.

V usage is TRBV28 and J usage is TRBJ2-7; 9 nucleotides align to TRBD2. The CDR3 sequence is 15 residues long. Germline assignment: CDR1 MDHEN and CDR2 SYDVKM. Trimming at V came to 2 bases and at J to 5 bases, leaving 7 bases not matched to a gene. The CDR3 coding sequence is TGTGCCAGCAGTTTAGCAGTAGCGGGAGTTAACGAGCAGTACTTC. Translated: CASSLAVAGVNEQYF. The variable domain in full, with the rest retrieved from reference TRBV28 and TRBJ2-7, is DVKVTQSSRYLVKRTGEKVFLECVQDMDHENMFWYRQDPGLGLRLIYFSYDVKMKEKGDIPEGYSVSREKKERFSLILESASTNQTSMYLCASSLAVAGVNEQYFGPGTRLTVT.

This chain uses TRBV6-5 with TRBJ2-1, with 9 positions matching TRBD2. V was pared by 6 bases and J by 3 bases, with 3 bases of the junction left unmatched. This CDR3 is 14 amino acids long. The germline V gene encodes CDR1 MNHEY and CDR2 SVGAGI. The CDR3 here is CASRTSGDYNEQFF. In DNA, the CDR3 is TGTGCCAGCAGGACTAGCGGAGACTACAATGAGCAGTTCTTC.

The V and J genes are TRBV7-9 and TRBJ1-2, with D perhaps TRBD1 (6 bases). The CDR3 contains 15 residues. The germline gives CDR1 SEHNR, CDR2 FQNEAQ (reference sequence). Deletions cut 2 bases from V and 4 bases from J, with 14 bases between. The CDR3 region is CASSLMGHSLYGYTF. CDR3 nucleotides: TGTGCCAGCAGCTTAATGGGACACTCTCTCTATGGCTACACCTTC.

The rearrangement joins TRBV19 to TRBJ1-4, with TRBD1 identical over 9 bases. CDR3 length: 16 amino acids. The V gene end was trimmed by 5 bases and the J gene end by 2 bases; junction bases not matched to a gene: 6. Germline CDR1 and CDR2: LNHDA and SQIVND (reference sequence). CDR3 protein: CASSGNRGPTNEKLFF. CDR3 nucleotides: TGTGCCAGTAGTGGAAACAGGGGGCCTACTAATGAAAAACTGTTTTTT.

The CDR3 loop reads CSAGGGGETQYF. Written as DNA, the CDR3 is TGCAGCGCCGGGGGGGGTGGAGAGACCCAGTACTTC. The V call is TRBV29-1, the J call TRBJ2-5; 8 bases map to TRBD2. Per the germline V gene, CDR1 is SQVTM and CDR2 is ANQGSEA. With 7 bases clipped from V and 4 bases from J, the junction kept 5 bases outside the gene matches. CDR3 length: 12 amino acids. Full variable domain (outside the CDR3, taken from reference TRBV29-1 and TRBJ2-5): SAVISQKPSRDICQRGTSLTIQCQVDSQVTMMFWYRQQPGQSLTLIATANQGSEATYESGFVIDKFPISRPNLTFSTLTVSNMSPEDSSIYLCSAGGGGETQYFGPGTRLLVL.

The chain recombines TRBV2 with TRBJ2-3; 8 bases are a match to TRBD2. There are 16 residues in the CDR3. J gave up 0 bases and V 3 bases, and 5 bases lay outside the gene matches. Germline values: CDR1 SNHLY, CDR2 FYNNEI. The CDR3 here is CASSEEREISTDTQYF. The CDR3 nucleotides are TGTGCCAGCAGTGAGGAGCGGGAGATTAGCACAGATACGCAGTATTTT.

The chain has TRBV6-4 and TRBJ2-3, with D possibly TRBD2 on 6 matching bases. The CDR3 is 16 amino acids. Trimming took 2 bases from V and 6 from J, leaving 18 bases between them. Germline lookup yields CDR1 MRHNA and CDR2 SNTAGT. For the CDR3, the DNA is TGTGCCAGCAGTGACGCCCCGGGACTCAGGAAGGATACGCAGTATTTT. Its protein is CASSDAPGLRKDTQYF.

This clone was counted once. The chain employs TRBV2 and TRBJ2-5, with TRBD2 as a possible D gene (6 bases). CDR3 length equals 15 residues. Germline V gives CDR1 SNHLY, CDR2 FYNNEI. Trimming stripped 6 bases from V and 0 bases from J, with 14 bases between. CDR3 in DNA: TGTGCCAGCAGACCCCTAGGGACTCACCAAGAGACCCAGTACTTC. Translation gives CASRPLGTHQETQYF.

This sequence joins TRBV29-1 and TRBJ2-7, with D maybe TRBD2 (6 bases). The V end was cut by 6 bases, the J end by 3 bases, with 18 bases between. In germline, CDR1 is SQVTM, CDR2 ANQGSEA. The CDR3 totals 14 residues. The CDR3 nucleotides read TGCAGCGTCCAAGGGACTTCAATTCACTACGAGCAGTACTTC. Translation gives CSVQGTSIHYEQYF.

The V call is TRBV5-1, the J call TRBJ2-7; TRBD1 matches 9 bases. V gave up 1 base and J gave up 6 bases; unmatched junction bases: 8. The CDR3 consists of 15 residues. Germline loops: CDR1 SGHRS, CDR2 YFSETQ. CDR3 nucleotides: TGCGCCAGCAGCTTGACCGGGACAGGGTACCCCGAGCAGTACTTC. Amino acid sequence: CASSLTGTGYPEQYF.

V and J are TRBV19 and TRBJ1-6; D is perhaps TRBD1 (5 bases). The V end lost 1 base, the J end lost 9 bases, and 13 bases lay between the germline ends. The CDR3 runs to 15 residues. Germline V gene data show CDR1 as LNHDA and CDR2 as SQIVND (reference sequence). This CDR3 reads CASSIVGLGGSPLHF. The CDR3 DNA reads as TGTGCCAGTAGTATAGTCGGACTCGGGGGTTCACCCCTCCACTTT.